The T cell receptor (beta chain) described here comes from a study of blood T cell repertoires in COVID-19. Whole-study context: In each case, the material was cDNA or gDNA derived from T cells, B-cell-depleted T cells, or PBMCs.

As processed by the authors: Using reference gene primer amplification, nucleated cell counts were estimated. The protocol was immunoSEQ multiplex PCR, while the TCRdb copy is restricted to in-frame clones and leaves out a portion. The V and J calls and clone size come from that table; D and trimming were worked out from the DNA. The data show about 59,000 clones, approximately 80% seen once. This clone turned up a few times. Germline trimming cut 2 bases from V and 1 base from J; bases unmatched to any gene: 4. Germline lookup yields CDR1 LGHNA and CDR2 YSLEER. This CDR3 contains 18 residues. Material for sequencing was peripheral blood. The TCR comes from a woman over 75 with active or convalescent COVID-19. The chain joins TRBV4-3 to TRBJ2-2; 13 bases agree with TRBD2. This CDR3 is CASSQRLAGGENTGELFF. In DNA, the CDR3 is TGCGCCAGCAGCCAACGACTAGCGGGGGGCGAGAACACCGGGGAGCTGTTTTTT.